This T cell receptor beta chain is drawn from a study of blood T cell repertoires in COVID-19. Overall study context: Specimens from acute and convalescent COVID-19 originated in the United States, Italy and Spain. Sample material is recorded as cDNA or gDNA derived from T cells, B-cell-depleted T cells, or PBMCs.

Method: immunoSEQ multiplex PCR; TCRdb's copy keeps in-frame clones and lacks some. The sample has a few hundred thousand clones; approximately 87% are singletons. Germline-derived CDR1 and CDR2 are SQVTM and ANQGSEA. The CDR3 contains 12 residues. The germline V and J ends were trimmed by 5 bases and 0 bases, with 7 bases remaining between them. This sequence was found in a man aged 55 to 70 who had recovered from COVID-19. Specimen: peripheral blood. This sequence joins TRBV29-1 and TRBJ2-5; D remains unclear. The CDR3 is CSVYRNQETQYF. The DNA of the CDR3 is TGCAGCGTTTACAGAAACCAAGAGACCCAGTACTTC.